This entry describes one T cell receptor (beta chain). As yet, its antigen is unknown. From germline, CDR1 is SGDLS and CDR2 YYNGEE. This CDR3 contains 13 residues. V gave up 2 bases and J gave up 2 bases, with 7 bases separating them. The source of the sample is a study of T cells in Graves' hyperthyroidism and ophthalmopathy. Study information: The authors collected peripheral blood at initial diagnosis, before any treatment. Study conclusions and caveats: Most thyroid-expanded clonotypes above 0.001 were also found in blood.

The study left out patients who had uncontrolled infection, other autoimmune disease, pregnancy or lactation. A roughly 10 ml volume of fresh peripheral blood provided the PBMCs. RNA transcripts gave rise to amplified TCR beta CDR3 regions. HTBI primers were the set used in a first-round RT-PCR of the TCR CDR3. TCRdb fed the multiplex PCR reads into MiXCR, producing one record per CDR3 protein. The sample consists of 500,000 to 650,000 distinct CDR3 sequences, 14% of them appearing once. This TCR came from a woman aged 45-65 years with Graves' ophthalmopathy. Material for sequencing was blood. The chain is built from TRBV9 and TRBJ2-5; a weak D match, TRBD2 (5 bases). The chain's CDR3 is CASSVDWQETQYF. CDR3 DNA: TGTGCCAGCAGCGTGGACTGGCAAGAGACCCAGTACTTC.